This TCR beta chain stems from a study of response to subunit inactivated influenza vaccine (dated by TCRdb to the late 2010s). Regarding the research as a whole: To follow how T cells responded to a trivalent subunit inactivated influenza vaccine, the researchers relied on deep quantitative profiling of the T cell receptor repertoire.

This sample's time point label indicates: 40 to 45 days after influenza vaccine administration. As to this clonotype: Its antigen remains undetermined. Per-base quality was not reported, and no clone a single base away is much larger than it.

The CDR1 and CDR2 encoded by the germline V gene are MNHEY and SVGEGT. There are 14 amino acids in the CDR3, from cysteine to phenylalanine inclusive. CDR3 DNA is the only sequence kept; it has 42 bases, read in frame from the first base. V and J are truncated by 5 bases and 1 base respectively, leaving an intervening sequence of 12 bases. Library preparation employed RT-PCR. The instrument was an Illumina HiSeq 2500. TCRdb reworked the public reads: Q25 trimming with fastp, MiXCR clone assembly, productive beta chains retained. Merged by CDR3 protein, the rows form single entries marked with the most common genes and DNA. The sample table holds about 520,000 distinct CDR3 sequences, of which approximately 11% were seen once. The leading ten clones occupy roughly 12% of the sample. The investigation overall reported the following: According to the authors, only a limited number of new T cells may be recruited by each seasonal influenza vaccination.

This specimen consisted of PBMCs from blood, obtained more than 35 days after vaccination. The receptor was isolated from a man aged 45 to 65 who received an inactivated influenza vaccine. Donor details come from another sample of the same person, matched by shared clones. In this chain, TRBV6-2 or TRBV6-3 is recombined with TRBJ2-7, with the D gene uncertain. This receptor carries the CDR3 CASSVWTASYEQYF. The DNA sequence reads TGTGCCAGCAGTGTTTGGACGGCGTCCTACGAGCAGTACTTC.